This is a list of T cell receptor beta chains from one sample in a study of shared clonotypes between healthy human individuals. The assay was immunoSEQ multiplex PCR, and TCRdb's table has in-frame clones only and misses some. The sample lists some 1 million clones, more than 60% occurring once. The sample taken for sequencing was memory CD4+ T cells sorted from blood. These receptors were collected from a young man in good health. CDR3s include the opening cysteine and the closing phenylalanine or tryptophan. Fields, in order: V gene, J gene, D gene, clone size, CDR3 DNA, CDR3 protein. A D gene is named only where the DNA matches it firmly. Size is stated for part of the rows, as once, few or many counts, or as a class when the clone is expanded.

TRBV5-6	TRBJ2-3	-	-	TGTGCCAGCACCGAAATAGGAGATACGCAGTATTTT	CASTEIGDTQYF
TRBV15	TRBJ2-2	-	-	TGTGTCACGAAGCCGTTCGCGAACACCGGGGAGCTGTTTTTT	CVTKPFANTGELFF
TRBV21-1	TRBJ2-6	-	-	TGTGCCAGCAGCAAAGGGGCCGGGACAGGGGGGACTGGGGCCAACGTCCTGACTTTC	CASSKGAGTGGTGANVLTF
TRBV7-8	TRBJ2-6	-	-	TGTGCCAGCAGCTTTGGCAGGGCTGGGGCCAACGTCCTGACTTTC	CASSFGRAGANVLTF
TRBV14	TRBJ2-5	-	-	TGTGCCAGCAGCCTTTTTGGGGAGACCCAGTACTTC	CASSLFGETQYF
TRBV7-9	TRBJ2-1	TRBD2	-	TGTGCCAGCAGCTCATCGGGACTAGCGGGGGTAAATGAGCAGTTCTTC	CASSSSGLAGVNEQFF
TRBV27	TRBJ2-7	-	-	TGTGCCAGCAGTTCCTTGAGGGGCCCTTCCTACGAGCAGTACTTC	CASSSLRGPSYEQYF
TRBV2	TRBJ1-3	-	-	TGTGCCAGCAGTGAAATGGGGTCCGGAAACACCATATATTTT	CASSEMGSGNTIYF
TRBV5-1	TRBJ2-1	TRBD1	-	TGCGCCAGCAGCCTGCCGGGACAGGCATACAATGAGCAGTTCTTC	CASSLPGQAYNEQFF
TRBV7-3	TRBJ2-1	-	few	TGTGCCAGCAGCTCCCTTCAGGGGTTTGAGCAGTTCTTC	CASSSLQGFEQFF
TRBV5-6	TRBJ1-5	-	few	TGTGCCAGCAGCCCGGGCCCGGGTGGCAATCAGCCCCAGCATTTT	CASSPGPGGNQPQHF
TRBV27	TRBJ2-5	-	-	TGTGCCAGCAGTCCTTTCATCCAAGAGACCCAGTACTTC	CASSPFIQETQYF
TRBV5-1	TRBJ2-1	-	-	TGCGCCAGCAGCCCCTTCAAAGTGAATGAGCAGTTCTTC	CASSPFKVNEQFF
TRBV6-1	TRBJ2-5	TRBD2	-	TGTGCCAGCGGCCTAGCGGGGGGGCCAGAAGAGACCCAGTACTTC	CASGLAGGPEETQYF
TRBV5-1	TRBJ1-2	-	-	TGCGCCAGCAGCTCTTCGTCCGGGACGGCTAACTATGGCTACACCTTC	CASSSSSGTANYGYTF
TRBV4-1	TRBJ2-2	TRBD2	-	TGCGCCAGCAGCCAAGAGGGACTAGCTTTAAACACCGGGGAGCTGTTTTTT	CASSQEGLALNTGELFF
TRBV6-1	TRBJ2-2	-	-	TGTGCCAGCAGTACCGGGACACCAAACACCGGGGAGCTGTTTTTT	CASSTGTPNTGELFF
TRBV7-2	TRBJ2-7	TRBD1	-	TGTGCCAGCAGCCGACCTAGGACAGGGGGTGGGTCGTACGAGCAGTACTTC	CASSRPRTGGGSYEQYF
TRBV18	TRBJ1-4	TRBD1	once	TGTGCCAGCTCACCAGGGACAGAAGATGAAAAACTGTTTTTT	CASSPGTEDEKLFF
TRBV27	TRBJ2-2	TRBD1	-	TGTGCCAGCAGTTTATTCGTGACAGGGTTGAGCGGGGAGCTGTTTTTT	CASSLFVTGLSGELFF
TRBV28	TRBJ1-6	-	few	TGTGCCAGCAGTCCATCAAGGCAGTATAATTCACCCCTCCACTTT	CASSPSRQYNSPLHF
TRBV5-1	TRBJ2-5	-	-	TGCGCCAGCAGCTTGGGACCCGAGGGGACCCAGTACTTC	CASSLGPEGTQYF
TRBV6-6	TRBJ2-3	TRBD2	-	TGTGCCGTCCACCGTCTCAGCGGGGCAGGGGATACGCAGTATTTT	CAVHRLSGAGDTQYF
TRBV18	TRBJ1-2	-	-	TGTGCCAGCTCACCACAGGTCAACTATGGCTACACCTTC	CASSPQVNYGYTF
TRBV9	TRBJ2-7	TRBD1	-	TGTGCCAGCAGCGCAGGCGGGACAGGGGTTTTCCACGAGCAGTACTTC	CASSAGGTGVFHEQYF
TRBV27	TRBJ2-5	-	-	TGTGCCAGCAGCCTTTGGGGGGAAGAGACCCAGTACTTC	CASSLWGEETQYF
TRBV5-1	TRBJ2-3	-	-	TGCGCCAGCAGCTTGGTGCAGAGCACAGATACGCAGTATTTT	CASSLVQSTDTQYF
TRBV5-1	TRBJ2-5	-	-	TGCGCCAGCAGTAGCGATAACCAAGAGACCCAGTACTTC	CASSSDNQETQYF
TRBV25-1	TRBJ1-2	TRBD1	-	TGTGCCAGCAGTGAAGGGACAGCTCGCGGCTACACCTTC	CASSEGTARGYTF
TRBV5-5	TRBJ1-5	-	-	TGTGCCAGCAGCCGCGATTGGGGGGATCAGCCCCAGCATTTT	CASSRDWGDQPQHF
TRBV19	TRBJ1-4	-	-	TGTGCCAGTAGTAGGGGGGGTCAGGGCCTGAAGGAACTGTTTTTT	CASSRGGQGLKELFF
TRBV19	TRBJ2-1	TRBD1	-	TGTGCCAGTTCTCCGACAGGGGGTTCCTACAATGAGCAGTTCTTC	CASSPTGGSYNEQFF
TRBV6-1	TRBJ1-2	-	-	TGTGCCAGCAGTGAAGTAGGGGGACATGGCTACACCTTC	CASSEVGGHGYTF
TRBV7-3	TRBJ2-1	-	-	TGTGCCAGCAGCTTCTCCCCGCAGGGCCCTCGGCAGTTCTTC	CASSFSPQGPRQFF
TRBV10-2	TRBJ2-3	TRBD2	many	TGCGCCAGTGGACTAGCGGGAAGGGTAGATACGCAGTATTTT	CASGLAGRVDTQYF
TRBV10-3	TRBJ2-1	-	-	TGTGCCATCAGTGACAGGGGGGCCTCCAATGAGCAGTTCTTC	CAISDRGASNEQFF
TRBV7-2	TRBJ1-4	-	-	TGTGCCAGCAGCTTAGAGACAGGCATAAGCGAAAAACTGTTTTTT	CASSLETGISEKLFF
TRBV5-5	TRBJ1-5	-	-	TGTGCCAGCAGCCGGCAGCTCAATCAGCCCCAGCATTTT	CASSRQLNQPQHF
TRBV6-6	TRBJ2-1	TRBD2	-	TGTGCCAGCAGCAAAGTGACTAGCGGGAGAAGTGAGCAGTTCTTC	CASSKVTSGRSEQFF
TRBV18	TRBJ2-7	-	-	TGTGCCAGCTCACCAGAGGGACACGAGCAGTACTTC	CASSPEGHEQYF
TRBV2	TRBJ1-2	-	few	TGTGCCAGCAGTGAAGCGGTACAGAACTATGGCTACACCTTC	CASSEAVQNYGYTF
TRBV9	TRBJ2-5	TRBD2	-	TGTGCCCCGAGCCCGGCTAGCGGGGTTGAGACCCAGTACTTC	CAPSPASGVETQYF
TRBV7-2	TRBJ1-5	-	few	TGTGCCAGCAGCCCAGGGGGCAATCAGCCCCAGCATTTT	CASSPGGNQPQHF
TRBV15	TRBJ1-4	-	-	TGTGCCACCACCTCGGGGGGGGATAATGAAAAACTGTTTTTT	CATTSGGDNEKLFF
TRBV28	TRBJ1-5	-	-	TGTGCCAGCAACCGTCCAGATCAGCCCCAGCATTTT	CASNRPDQPQHF
TRBV6-5	TRBJ1-6	-	few	TGTGCCAGCAGCTCCCGACAGGACAATTCACCCCTCCACTTT	CASSSRQDNSPLHF